This TCR beta chain was sequenced in a study of beta chain features in type 1 diabetes. Study-level background: What patients shared with healthy donors was a similar profile of age, gender and cell yields. Study-level points and caveats: Shorter TCRB CDR3s, moderately but significantly so, were found in Type 1 diabetes patients in all four CD4+ subsets. Researchers caution that PCR might favor shorter templates, equally among patients and controls.

A CD45RO/CCR7/CD25/CD127/CD95/CD27 panel sorted naive, central memory, regulatory and stem cell-like memory CD4+ cells. All of the isolated RNA was reverse transcribed, so expressed TCRB transcripts were sequenced. Libraries were prepared by immunoSEQ multiplex PCR; TCRdb keeps only in-frame clonotypes and omits some of them. In the table there are about 52,000 clones, about 40% of which are singletons. Germline CDR1 SGHVS, CDR2 FQNEAQ. J gave up 6 bases and V 6 bases, and 17 bases lay outside the gene matches. The CDR3 is 16 amino acids. This clone was seen just once. Its cognate antigen is unknown. Sequences were obtained from Tregs from blood. This chain joins TRBV7-8 and TRBJ2-7, with 7 bases matching TRBD2. The source is a man aged 25-45 years with type 1 diabetes. CDR3 nucleotide sequence: TGTGCCAGCAGAAACGGGGGGAGTCCCTATATGGGCGAGCAGTACTTC. Residues: CASRNGGSPYMGEQYF.